This T cell receptor beta chain was documented in a study of T-cell reconstitution after alpha-beta-depleted transplantation in children. Study results and caveats: One year post-transplant, T-cell counts and diversity were largely derived from T cells produced anew. In patients about two months after transplant, alpha-beta T cells reportedly arose from several hundred expanded graft clones. Surviving recipient T cells and thymic progenitors produced the high day-60 TCRbeta diversity seen in some patients.

Unique molecular identifiers were incorporated into the prepared TCRbeta library. Using its own MiXCR run on the PCR reads, TCRdb lists one record per CDR3 protein. The table has around 440,000 distinct CDR3 sequences, around 15% seen once. This clonotype showed up many times. Its antigen is currently unknown. This CDR3 spans 15 amino acids. Germline V CDR1 and CDR2: SEHNR, FQNEAQ (reference sequence). V was pared by 5 bases and J by 1 base, with 4 bases of the junction left unmatched. The chain has TRBV7-9 and TRBJ2-7; 11 positions match TRBD2. The receptor comes from a boy under two years old who had a stem cell transplant for Wiskott-Aldrich syndrome, so the T cells may come from the graft donor. This material consisted of PBMCs, mostly from graft donor cells, taken 360 days after TCRalphabeta/CD19-depleted stem cell transplant. Written as DNA, the CDR3 is TGTGCCAGCAGCGCCGGGACTAGCGGATCCTACGAGCAGTACTTC. Translating it yields CASSAGTSGSYEQYF.